These 28 T cell receptor beta chains share one sample of origin, sequenced in a study of blood T cell repertoires in COVID-19. Clones were sequenced by immunoSEQ multiplex PCR, and TCRdb holds only the in-frame ones, with some missing. The table shows approximately 52,000 clones, with roughly nine tenths occurring only once. Sequenced: peripheral blood. The receptors originated from a human donor with active COVID-19. The donor label of this sample is uncertain.

This chain joins TRBV9 and TRBJ2-7; TRBD1 might be the D (5 bases). Germline V gene sequence: CDR1 SGDLS, CDR2 YYNGEE. The V gene lost 0 bases and the J gene lost 2 bases, with 12 bases spanning the gap. The CDR3 is 15 amino acids. The CDR3 reads CASSVADSFAYEQYF. The CDR3 DNA reads TGTGCCAGCAGCGTAGCCGACAGTTTTGCCTACGAGCAGTACTTC.

This clone was found once. The rearrangement joins TRBV7-9 to TRBJ1-2, with 11 bases identical to TRBD1. Germline CDR1 and CDR2: SEHNR and FQNEAQ (reference sequence). The CDR3 covers 14 residues. V lost 0 bases and J lost 8; bases outside the gene matches: 2. CDR3 sequence (DNA): TGTGCCAGCAGCTTAGCGGACAGGGGGCAAGGCTACACCTTC. Its protein product is CASSLADRGQGYTF.

This clone was picked up one time. The chain joins TRBV20-1 to TRBJ1-1; no definite D call. Germline V gene sequence: CDR1 DFQATT, CDR2 SNEGSKA (reference sequence). The CDR3 length is 11 residues. Trimming took off 3 bases at V and 11 bases at J, with 13 bases between the two ends. CDR3 nucleotide sequence: TGCAGTGCTAGTCAGCCGACAAGCGCTTTCTTT. Translating it yields CSASQPTSAFF.

This clone was detected once. This rearrangement joins TRBV13 to TRBJ2-5, with a possible D match to TRBD2 (5 bases). Trimming took off 2 bases at V and 5 bases at J, with 30 bases between the two ends. CDR3 size: 20 residues. Germline CDR1 is PRHDT and CDR2 is FYEKMQ (reference sequence). The CDR3 loop is CASSLLANAQGSYTEETQYF. The CDR3 DNA sequence: TGTGCCAGCAGCTTACTAGCAAACGCACAAGGGTCCTATACGGAGGAGACCCAGTACTTC.

This clone was observed a handful of times. The V gene is TRBV7-9, the J gene TRBJ2-7, with unresolved D. V was clipped by 8 bases and J by 5 bases, with 13 bases between them. Germline V lookup: CDR1 SEHNR, CDR2 FQNEAQ (reference sequence). This CDR3 has 12 residues. The CDR3 DNA sequence: TGTGCCAGCGCGGAAGCCTACCACGAGCAGTACTTC. Protein: CASAEAYHEQYF.

This clone was counted many times. The chain combines TRBV2 with TRBJ1-5; 7 bases agree with TRBD1. V was clipped by 6 bases and J by 0 bases; unmatched bases: 5. This CDR3 contains 15 residues. The germline V gene has CDR1 SNHLY and CDR2 FYNNEI. CDR3 coding DNA: TGTGCCAGCAGACGACAGGGACTTAGCAATCAGCCCCAGCATTTT. The encoded protein is CASRRQGLSNQPQHF.

The chain employs TRBV15 and TRBJ2-7, with 7 bases that match TRBD1. The ends lost 11 bases at V and 4 bases at J; junction bases unmatched: 8. Germline loops: CDR1 LNHNV, CDR2 YYDKDF (reference sequence). The length of the CDR3 is 12 residues. Here the CDR3 DNA reads TGTGCCCCCCGACAGGGCCCTTACGAGCAGTACTTC. Its protein product is CAPRQGPYEQYF.

The CDR3 nucleotides are TGTGCCAGCAGTGACTCGGGGGGGGGCACAGATACGCAGTATTTT. Translation gives CASSDSGGGTDTQYF. The chain carries TRBV6-4 and TRBJ2-3, with TRBD2 matching 7 bases. Germline V lookup: CDR1 MRHNA, CDR2 SNTAGT. Losses at the gene ends were 0 bases for V and 1 base for J; bases not matched to a gene: 1. The CDR3 extends over 15 amino acids.

The chain couples TRBV7-2 to TRBJ1-1, with 8 bases lining up with TRBD1. Trimming at V came to 5 bases and at J to 1 base, leaving 6 bases not matched to a gene. The CDR3 spans 15 residues. CDR1 is SGHTA, CDR2 FQGNSA, per germline. CDR3 protein: CASSRRTGKNTEAFF. In DNA form, the CDR3 reads TGTGCCAGCAGCCGGCGGACAGGGAAGAACACTGAAGCTTTCTTT.

The chain's CDR3 is CASSSWGGALGYTF. Written as DNA, the CDR3 is TGTGCCAGCAGCTCGTGGGGGGGCGCGTTAGGCTACACCTTC. The chain is built from TRBV5-6 and TRBJ1-2, with a tentative D call TRBD1 (6 bases). CDR3 length equals 14 residues. The ends were cut back, 3 bases at V and 8 bases at J, with 17 bases in the middle. Germline CDR1 SGHDT, CDR2 YYEEEE.

The chain joins TRBV3-1 (or the pseudogene TRBV3-2) to TRBJ2-5, with TRBD2 identical over 8 bases. The CDR3 contains 16 residues. V gave up 1 base and J gave up 5 bases; unmatched junction bases: 9. The germline V gene encodes CDR1 LGHDT and CDR2 YNNKEL (reference sequence). Written as DNA, the CDR3 is TGTGCCAGCAGCCAAGCGGTGGTAGCGGGGCTGGAGACCCAGTACTTC. This sequence encodes CASSQAVVAGLETQYF.

The V and J genes are TRBV4-2 and TRBJ2-7; TRBD2 aligns across 10 bases. The CDR3 is made up of 18 amino acids. The trim removed 1 base at V and 0 bases at J, leaving 9 bases unmatched. Per germline, CDR1 LGHNA and CDR2 YNFKEQ. Written as DNA, the CDR3 is TGTGCCAGCAGCCAAGGGTCCCGGACTAGCGGTATCTCCTACGAGCAGTACTTC. Its protein product is CASSQGSRTSGISYEQYF.

The CDR3 nucleotides are TGTGCCAGCAGCCCGGCGAGCGAAGAGACCCAGTACTTC. This encodes CASSPASEETQYF. The chain uses TRBV4-2 and TRBJ2-5; no definite D call. The V gene lost 4 bases and the J gene lost 3 bases, with 9 bases spanning the gap. The CDR3 runs to 13 residues. The V gene's germline CDR1 is LGHNA and CDR2 YNFKEQ.

The chain is built from TRBV6-4 and TRBJ1-5; no firm D call. The CDR3 has 14 residues. V lost 4 bases, J lost 5 bases, and 12 bases lay in between. Germline assignment: CDR1 MRHNA and CDR2 SNTAGT. The CDR3 DNA is TGTGCCAGCAGTGTCGTCGGCGGGGATCAGCCCCAGCATTTT. This codes for CASSVVGGDQPQHF.

The chain is built from TRBV3-1 (or the pseudogene TRBV3-2) and TRBJ1-4, with no clear D. The CDR3 loop spans 15 amino acids. Trimming cost V 6 bases and J 10 bases, with 21 bases left between them. Germline assignment: CDR1 LGHDT and CDR2 YNNKEL (reference sequence). Here the CDR3 DNA reads TGTGCCAGCAGACAGACCCCTTGTGCTCGGGGAAAACTGTTTTTT. Translated: CASRQTPCARGKLFF.

V gene TRBV6-2 or TRBV6-3 combines with J gene TRBJ1-5; unclear D gene. Germline V CDR1 and CDR2: MNHEY, SVGEGT. V was clipped by 6 bases and J by 9 bases, with 12 bases between them. CDR3 length: 12 residues. The CDR3 DNA sequence: TGTGCCAGCAGCCCCGGGAGTGGGCCCCAGCATTTT. Protein sequence: CASSPGSGPQHF.

The chain links TRBV6-5 to TRBJ1-2; D remains unclear. This CDR3 is built from 14 residues. Germline V gene data show CDR1 as MNHEY and CDR2 as SVGAGI. Trimming removed 7 bases from V and 4 bases from J, with 16 bases in between. The CDR3 sequence: CASISRGESYGYTF. CDR3 nucleotides: TGTGCCAGCATTTCTCGCGGGGAGAGCTATGGCTACACCTTC.

The rearrangement joins TRBV5-4 to TRBJ1-4; TRBD1 matches at 8 bases. Trimming took 4 bases from V and 7 from J; bases not matched to a gene: 9. The germline gives CDR1 SGHNT, CDR2 YYREEE (reference sequence). The CDR3 is 15 amino acids. CDR3 nucleotide sequence: TGTGCCAGCAGCGCCGGGGGGACAGGCCGTGAAAAACTGTTTTTT. Residues: CASSAGGTGREKLFF.

This clone was seen a handful of times. The chain joins TRBV7-9 to TRBJ2-7; 12 positions agree with TRBD2. V gave up 4 bases and J gave up 8 bases; unmatched junction bases: 9. CDR3 length equals 15 residues. The germline V gene encodes CDR1 SEHNR and CDR2 FQNEAQ (reference sequence). CDR3 sequence reads: CASSSTGTSGLQQYF. CDR3 coding DNA: TGTGCCAGCAGCTCAACCGGGACTAGCGGGTTGCAGCAGTACTTC. Full variable domain (remainder filled in from reference TRBV7-9 and TRBJ2-7): DTGVSQNPRHKITKRGQNVTFRCDPISEHNRLYWYRQTLGQGPEFLTYFQNEAQLEKSRLLSDRFSAERPKGSFSTLEIQRTEQGDSAMYLCASSSTGTSGLQQYFGPGTRLTVT.

This clone occurred once. The chain employs TRBV4-2 and TRBJ1-1, with a weak D call TRBD1 (5 bases). Germline V gene sequence: CDR1 LGHNA, CDR2 YNFKEQ. Trimming took 4 bases from V and 4 from J, leaving 10 bases between them. The CDR3 is 13 amino acids. CDR3 bases: TGTGCCAGCAGCCCCAGGGTTTCCACTGAAGCTTTCTTT. It codes for CASSPRVSTEAFF.

The V and J genes are TRBV19 and TRBJ1-5; the match to TRBD1 covers 10 bases. The CDR3 has 15 residues. Germline CDR1 reads LNHDA; CDR2 reads SQIVND (reference sequence). V gave up 10 bases and J gave up 3 bases; unmatched junction bases: 9. This CDR3 is CATETGGDDNQPQHF. The CDR3 DNA follows: TGTGCCACTGAGACAGGGGGCGACGACAATCAGCCCCAGCATTTT.

This clone occurred a few times. This rearrangement joins TRBV2 to TRBJ2-3; no clear D. Germline assignment: CDR1 SNHLY and CDR2 FYNNEI. The V gene lost 2 bases and the J gene lost 8 bases, with 5 bases spanning the gap. This CDR3 is built from 11 residues. This CDR3 is CASSEMSTQYF. The CDR3 DNA follows: TGTGCCAGCAGTGAAATGAGTACGCAGTATTTT.

The chain is built from TRBV28 and TRBJ1-2; TRBD1 matches 7 bases. V dropped 10 bases and J dropped 4; count of bases not matched to a gene: 6. The CDR3 spans 12 residues. CDR1 and CDR2 (germline): MDHEN, SYDVKM. The CDR3 is CATSTGIYGYTF. DNA of the CDR3: TGTGCCACTTCGACAGGGATCTATGGCTACACCTTC.

The genes are TRBV18 and TRBJ1-1; 8 nucleotides match TRBD1. V lost 1 base and J lost 0; bases outside the gene matches: 1. Germline lookup yields CDR1 KGHSH and CDR2 LQKENI. The CDR3 has 15 residues. The CDR3 DNA sequence: TGTGCCAGCTCACCACGGACAGGGCTGAACACTGAAGCTTTCTTT. Its protein is CASSPRTGLNTEAFF.

The chain employs TRBV11-2 and TRBJ1-1, with D tentatively TRBD1 (5 bases). This CDR3 region has 13 residues. Germline V gives CDR1 SGHAT, CDR2 FQNNGV. V gave up 5 bases and J gave up 1 base, with 8 bases separating them. The CDR3 DNA reads TGTGCCAGCAGCCCTACAGGGAACACTGAAGCTTTCTTT. This translates into CASSPTGNTEAFF.

This clone was counted a few times. The J gene is TRBJ1-3, the V gene TRBV3-1 (or the pseudogene TRBV3-2); TRBD1 matches 7 bases. J was trimmed by 2 bases and V by 4 bases; bases with no gene match: 5. The CDR3 extends over 15 amino acids. Germline loops: CDR1 LGHDT, CDR2 YNNKEL (reference sequence). The chain's CDR3 is CASSRITGAGNTIYF. The DNA of the CDR3 is TGTGCCAGCAGCCGCATTACAGGGGCTGGAAACACCATATATTTT.

The CDR3 loop reads CASSPMGRGTGELFF. The CDR3 bases are TGTGCCAGCAGCCCGATGGGGAGGGGCACCGGGGAGCTGTTTTTT. V gene TRBV7-3 combines with J gene TRBJ2-2; 7 bases agree with TRBD2. The J segment lost 4 bases and the V segment lost 5 bases, leaving 7 bases of the junction unmatched. Germline CDR1 reads SGHTA; CDR2 reads FQGTGA. CDR3 length: 15 amino acids.

The chain joins TRBV5-4 to TRBJ1-1; 7 bases align to TRBD1. The junction had 6 bases not matched to a gene; V was cut back by 2 bases and J by 5 bases. Germline CDR1 and CDR2: SGHNT and YYREEE (reference sequence). The CDR3 is made up of 14 amino acids. CDR3 sequence (DNA): TGTGCCAGCAGCTTACAGGGGACCCGAACTGAAGCTTTCTTT. Translating gives CASSLQGTRTEAFF.